The 23 T cell receptor beta chains below come from one sample, sequenced in a study of cytomegalovirus exposure and HLA in healthy donors. The PCR made use of 60 Vbeta and 13 Jbeta primers. Method: immunoSEQ multiplex PCR; TCRdb's copy keeps in-frame clones and lacks some. This table has about 140,000 clones, roughly 80% appearing once. The sample comprised PBMCs. These receptors all stem from a male donor in good health and CMV-seronegative.

The chain joins TRBV19 to TRBJ2-7; D unclear. V lost 2 bases and J 7 bases, leaving 12 bases between the germline ends. The germline V gene encodes CDR1 LNHDA and CDR2 SQIVND (reference sequence). The CDR3 runs to 13 residues. In nucleotides, the CDR3 is TGTGCCAGTAGTATAAACCTTAAGAGGGAGCAGTACTTC. The encoded protein is CASSINLKREQYF.

The rearrangement joins TRBV6-5 to TRBJ2-7; TRBD1 is a possible D gene (5 bases). CDR1 and CDR2 (germline): MNHEY, SVGAGI. The CDR3 consists of 15 residues. Trimming pared 0 bases from V and 2 bases from J, leaving 11 bases between. For the CDR3, the DNA is TGTGCCAGCAGTTACTCTGGCAGGGCCACCTACGAGCAGTACTTC. It yields the protein CASSYSGRATYEQYF.

This chain joins TRBV27 and TRBJ1-5; D perhaps matches TRBD1 (5 bases). The germline V gene encodes CDR1 MNHEY and CDR2 SMNVEV (reference sequence). This CDR3 comprises 13 residues. The V end lost 6 bases, the J end lost 4 bases, and 10 bases lay between the germline ends. Here the CDR3 DNA reads TGTGCCAGCAGCAGACAGAAAAATCAGCCCCAGCATTTT. It codes for CASSRQKNQPQHF.

This clone showed up just a few times. V usage is TRBV20-1 and J usage is TRBJ2-7; D is unresolved. Trimming took off 1 base at V and 6 bases at J, with 7 bases between the two ends. Germline loops: CDR1 DFQATT, CDR2 SNEGSKA (reference sequence). CDR3 size: 11 residues. The CDR3 loop reads CSARGESEQYF. DNA of the CDR3: TGCAGTGCTAGAGGAGAGTCCGAGCAGTACTTC.

The V and J genes are TRBV6-5 and TRBJ1-2; the match to TRBD1 covers 7 bases. Germline trimming cut 2 bases from V and 7 bases from J; bases unmatched to any gene: 10. CDR1 MNHEY and CDR2 SVGAGI come from the germline V gene. This CDR3 has 15 amino acids. Written as DNA, the CDR3 is TGTGCCAGCAGTTACGTTAGGGGGCAGGGTACTGGCTACACCTTC. It translates to CASSYVRGQGTGYTF.

V gene TRBV19 combines with J gene TRBJ1-3; D ambiguous. The CDR3 extends over 13 amino acids. Germline CDR1 LNHDA, CDR2 SQIVND (reference sequence). V lost 6 bases, J lost 4 bases, and 10 bases lay in between. CDR3 coding DNA: TGTGCCAGTAGCCGGGGAGGAGGAAACACCATATATTTT. Residues: CASSRGGGNTIYF.

This clone occurred a few times. The DNA of the CDR3 is TGTGCCAGCAGTCTAGTCAGTGGTGGCTACGAGCAGTACTTC. Translated: CASSLVSGGYEQYF. The chain recombines TRBV27 with TRBJ2-7, with D unclear. There are 14 residues in the CDR3. Trimming left V 5 bases short and J 3 bases short, with 14 bases between. Germline CDR1 reads MNHEY; CDR2 reads SMNVEV (reference sequence).

The table lists this clone with a count of one. The chain uses TRBV7-7 and TRBJ2-5, with D perhaps matching TRBD2 (5 bases). This CDR3 contains 14 residues. Germline lookup yields CDR1 SSHAT and CDR2 FNYEAQ (reference sequence). V lost 5 bases and J 7 bases, leaving 17 bases between the germline ends. CDR3 amino acids: CASSRSSGLGTQYF. The CDR3 DNA follows: TGTGCCAGCAGCCGCTCATCGGGGTTAGGGACCCAGTACTTC. The entire variable domain, with the rest obtained from reference TRBV7-7 and TRBJ2-5, is as follows: GAGVSQSPRYKVTKRGQDVTLRCDPISSHATLYWYQQALGQGPEFLTYFNYEAQPDKSGLPSDRFSAERPEGSISTLTIQRTEQRDSAMYRCASSRSSGLGTQYFGPGTRLLVL.

This clone is a singleton in its sample. J is TRBJ2-1 and V is TRBV7-9; 7 bases match TRBD2. Germline V gives CDR1 SEHNR, CDR2 FQNEAQ (reference sequence). J gave up 7 bases and V 1 base, and 1 base lay outside the gene matches. The CDR3 is 13 residues long. CDR3 nucleotide sequence: TGTGCCAGCAGCTTAGTGGGGGGGAATGAGCAGTTCTTC. This translates into CASSLVGGNEQFF.

The chain recombines TRBV5-1 with TRBJ2-3, with D possibly being TRBD1 (5 bases). The ends were cut back, 1 base at V and 6 bases at J, with 12 bases in the middle. The length of the CDR3 is 14 residues. Germline V gives CDR1 SGHRS, CDR2 YFSETQ. This chain's CDR3 is CASSLQGGRDTQYF. The CDR3 nucleotides are TGCGCCAGCAGCTTGCAGGGCGGTAGGGATACGCAGTATTTT. Full variable domain (rest looked up from reference TRBV5-1 and TRBJ2-3): KAGVTQTPRYLIKTRGQQVTLSCSPISGHRSVSWYQQTPGQGLQFLFEYFSETQRNKGNFPGRFSGRQFSNSRSEMNVSTLELGDSALYLCASSLQGGRDTQYFGPGTRLTVL.

This chain links TRBV4-3 with TRBJ1-2, with 8 bases aligning to TRBD1. This CDR3 has 16 residues. With V trimmed by 0 bases and J by 4 bases, 7 bases remained unmatched. The V gene's germline CDR1 is LGHNA and CDR2 YSLEER. CDR3 amino acids: CASSQDDRGDLYGYTF. The CDR3, as DNA: TGCGCCAGCAGCCAAGACGACAGGGGCGACCTCTATGGCTACACCTTC.

The chain has TRBV7-9 and TRBJ1-2, with D uncertain. CDR1 and CDR2 (germline): SEHNR, FQNEAQ (reference sequence). Trimming removed 4 bases at V and 0 bases at J, with 21 bases between. The CDR3 runs to 18 residues. In DNA, the CDR3 is TGTGCCAGCAGCTCGTTGGCCTATACAGATCATGCTAACTATGGCTACACCTTC. It yields the protein CASSSLAYTDHANYGYTF.

The genes are TRBV18 and TRBJ2-7; the D gene is possibly TRBD1 (6 bases). The CDR3 consists of 14 residues. Trimming took off 2 bases at V and 4 bases at J, with 12 bases between the two ends. Germline V CDR1 and CDR2: KGHSH, LQKENI. CDR3 coding DNA: TGTGCCAGCTCACCATCGGCAGGGGTGTACGAGCAGTACTTC. This codes for CASSPSAGVYEQYF.

The chain has TRBV6-5 and TRBJ1-2, with D hard to call. CDR1 and CDR2 from the germline V gene are MNHEY and SVGAGI. This CDR3 has 14 amino acids. The V end lost 5 bases, the J end lost 2 bases, and 12 bases lay between the germline ends. The CDR3 region is CASSVGNLNYGYTF. The CDR3 DNA is TGTGCCAGCAGTGTGGGCAACTTAAACTATGGCTACACCTTC.

The chain uses TRBV29-1 and TRBJ2-3; 13 bases are shared with TRBD2. The germline gives CDR1 SQVTM, CDR2 ANQGSEA. V gave up 4 bases and J gave up 2 bases; unmatched junction bases: 9. The CDR3 covers 17 residues. CDR3 sequence: CSVAGTSGEGPTDTQYF. DNA of the CDR3: TGCAGCGTTGCCGGGACTAGCGGGGAGGGGCCCACAGATACGCAGTATTTT.

The chain has TRBV6-5 and TRBJ2-5; tentative D call: TRBD1 (5 bases). The DNA end favors TRBJ2-7, so the J call may be wrong. The germline CDR1 and CDR2 sequences are MNHEY and SVGAGI. This CDR3 has 14 amino acids. Written as DNA, the CDR3 is TGTGCCAGCAGTTACGAAGAAGGGGCGTACGAGCAGTACTTC. Protein sequence: CASSYEEGAYEQYF.

The chain combines TRBV11-2 with TRBJ2-1; perhaps TRBD1 as D (5 bases). The CDR3 has 16 amino acids. Germline V CDR1 and CDR2: SGHAT, FQNNGV. The V end lost 2 bases, the J end lost 1 base, and 12 bases lay between the germline ends. The CDR3 sequence is CASSLFVDISYNEQFF. CDR3 DNA: TGTGCCAGCAGCTTATTCGTGGACATTTCCTACAATGAGCAGTTCTTC.

The chain couples TRBV27 to TRBJ2-3; weak D call: TRBD2 (6 bases). This CDR3 contains 15 residues. V dropped 2 bases and J dropped 5 bases, with 14 bases sitting between them. From germline, CDR1 is MNHEY and CDR2 SMNVEV (reference sequence). CDR3 amino acids: CASSLSRGMGDTQYF. CDR3 nucleotides: TGTGCCAGCAGTTTAAGTCGGGGGATGGGAGATACGCAGTATTTT.

The CDR3 loop is CASSKGPQETQYF. The CDR3 nucleotides read TGTGCCAGCAGCAAGGGGCCCCAAGAGACCCAGTACTTC. The chain couples TRBV7-2 to TRBJ2-5; possibly TRBD1 for D (5 bases). Germline CDR1 SGHTA, CDR2 FQGNSA. The CDR3 consists of 13 residues. Trimming removed 5 bases from V and 1 base from J, with 8 bases in between.

Of note for this clone: Germline is not matched at one junction end, which may reflect a read error. The V call is TRBV11-2, the J call TRBJ2-7, with D hard to call. Germline-derived CDR1 and CDR2 are SGHAT and FQNNGV. This CDR3 has 12 amino acids. The DNA of the CDR3 is TGTGCCAGCAGCTTACTTTCCTTCGAGCAGTACTTC. Translating gives CASSLLSFEQYF.

The V call is TRBV6-5, the J call TRBJ1-2, with 11 bases matching TRBD1. This CDR3 contains 14 residues. CDR1 and CDR2 (germline): MNHEY, SVGAGI. V lost 6 bases to trimming and J lost 2 bases; unmatched junction nucleotides: 2. The CDR3: CASSGQGANYGYTF. Written as DNA, the CDR3 is TGTGCCAGCAGCGGACAGGGGGCCAACTATGGCTACACCTTC.

Remarks on this clone: The same CDR3 is also encoded by other DNA sequences in this sample. This chain joins TRBV6-5 and TRBJ1-2, with unresolved D. CDR1 and CDR2 (germline): MNHEY, SVGAGI. Trimming took off 6 bases at V and 2 bases at J, with 13 bases between the two ends. The CDR3 extends over 14 amino acids. In DNA, the CDR3 is TGTGCCAGCAGCCGCCCGGGATACAACTATGGCTACACCTTC. Protein: CASSRPGYNYGYTF.

The chain recombines TRBV21-1 with TRBJ1-6. TRBV21-1 is marked as a pseudogene. CDR3 length: 10 residues. The CDR3 nucleotides are TGTGCCGCCTCGGGGTCACCCCTCCACTTT. It translates to CAASGSPLHF.